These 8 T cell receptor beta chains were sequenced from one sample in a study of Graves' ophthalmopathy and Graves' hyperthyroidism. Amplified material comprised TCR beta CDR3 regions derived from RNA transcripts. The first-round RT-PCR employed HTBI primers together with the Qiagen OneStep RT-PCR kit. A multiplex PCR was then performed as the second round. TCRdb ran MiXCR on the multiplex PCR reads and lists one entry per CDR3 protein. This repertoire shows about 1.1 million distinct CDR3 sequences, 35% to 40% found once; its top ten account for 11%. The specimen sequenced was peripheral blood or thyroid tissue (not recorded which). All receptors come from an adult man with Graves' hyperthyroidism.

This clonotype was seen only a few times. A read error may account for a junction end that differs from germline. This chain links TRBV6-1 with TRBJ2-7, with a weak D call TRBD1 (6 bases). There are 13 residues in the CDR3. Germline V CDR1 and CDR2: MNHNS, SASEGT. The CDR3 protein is CASSYGQHYKQYF. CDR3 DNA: TGTGCCAGCAGTTACGGACAGCACTACAAGCAGTACTTC.

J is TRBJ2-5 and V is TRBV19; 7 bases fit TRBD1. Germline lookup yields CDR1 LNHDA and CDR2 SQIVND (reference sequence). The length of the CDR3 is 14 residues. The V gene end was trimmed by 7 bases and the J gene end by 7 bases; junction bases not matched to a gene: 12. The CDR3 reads CASTRTGSAGTQYF. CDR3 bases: TGTGCCAGTACCAGGACAGGCTCCGCGGGGACCCAGTACTTC.

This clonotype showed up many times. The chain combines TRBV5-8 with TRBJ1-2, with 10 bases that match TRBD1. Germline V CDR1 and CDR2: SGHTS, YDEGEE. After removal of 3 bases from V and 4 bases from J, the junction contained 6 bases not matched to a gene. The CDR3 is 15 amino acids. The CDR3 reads CASSWGQGISYGYTF. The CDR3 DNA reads TGTGCCAGCAGCTGGGGACAGGGGATTAGCTATGGCTACACCTTC.

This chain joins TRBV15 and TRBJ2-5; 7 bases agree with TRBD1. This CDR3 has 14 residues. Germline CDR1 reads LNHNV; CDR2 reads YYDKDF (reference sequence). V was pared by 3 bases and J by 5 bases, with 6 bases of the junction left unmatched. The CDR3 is CATSSRQGSETQYF. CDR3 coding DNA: TGTGCCACCAGCAGCAGACAGGGTAGCGAGACCCAGTACTTC.

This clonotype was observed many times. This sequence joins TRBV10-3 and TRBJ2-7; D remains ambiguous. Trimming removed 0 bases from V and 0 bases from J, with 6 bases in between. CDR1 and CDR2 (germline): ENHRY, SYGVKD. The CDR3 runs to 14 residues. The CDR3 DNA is TGTGCCATCAGTGAGTCGGAATCCTCCTACGAGCAGTACTTC. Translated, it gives CAISESESSYEQYF.

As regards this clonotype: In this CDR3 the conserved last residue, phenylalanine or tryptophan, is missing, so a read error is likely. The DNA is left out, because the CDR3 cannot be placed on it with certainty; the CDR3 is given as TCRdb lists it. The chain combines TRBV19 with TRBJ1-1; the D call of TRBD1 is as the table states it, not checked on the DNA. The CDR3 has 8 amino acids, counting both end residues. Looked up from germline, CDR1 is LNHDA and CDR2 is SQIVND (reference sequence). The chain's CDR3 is CASGGGTS.

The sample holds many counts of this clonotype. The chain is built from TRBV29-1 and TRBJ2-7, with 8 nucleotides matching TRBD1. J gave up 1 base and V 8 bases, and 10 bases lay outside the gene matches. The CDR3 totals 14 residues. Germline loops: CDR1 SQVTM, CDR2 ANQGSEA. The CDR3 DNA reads TGCAGCACGTCCGGGACAGGAACTTCCTACGAGCAGTACTTC. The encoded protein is CSTSGTGTSYEQYF.

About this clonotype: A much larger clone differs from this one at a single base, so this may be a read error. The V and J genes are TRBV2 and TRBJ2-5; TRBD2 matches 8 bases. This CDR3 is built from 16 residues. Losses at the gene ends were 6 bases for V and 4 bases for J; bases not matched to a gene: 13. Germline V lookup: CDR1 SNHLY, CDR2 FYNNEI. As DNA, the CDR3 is TGTGCCAGCAGCTACACCGGGATAGCGGGAATAGAGACCCAGTACTTC. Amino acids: CASSYTGIAGIETQYF.